The present T cell receptor beta chain was sequenced within a study of T-cell memory formation after mild COVID-19. Study-level points and caveats: Chiefly within CM and EM were the contracting CD4+ clones; CD8+ ones were within EMRA. That cross-reactive memory joined was suggested by some responding clones appearing in pre-infection memory. Day 15 to 85 contractors were CD4/CD8 balanced; later expanders leaned CD4+.

This clonotype has a handful of counts. Its antigen is as yet unknown. There are 12 residues in the CDR3. The germline V gene has CDR1 LGHNA and CDR2 YNFKEQ. Trimming removed 3 bases at V and 10 bases at J, with 10 bases between. Amplification by 5'RACE using constant-segment primers produced TCR alpha and TCR beta cDNA libraries that carried sample barcodes and UMIs. TCRdb passed the 5' RACE reads through MiXCR, listing each CDR3 protein once. The sample lists 210,000 or so distinct CDR3 sequences, roughly a tenth occurring once. The chain uses TRBV4-2 and TRBJ1-5; D call uncertain. The sequenced material came from PBMCs or a T cell subset sorted from them (not recorded which). This TCR derives from a man aged 18 to 29 who had mild COVID-19 (a few samples of this study predate the infection). Cell type and time point are not known. The CDR3 region is CASSHPMSPQHF. CDR3 DNA sequence: TGTGCCAGCAGCCACCCCATGAGCCCCCAGCATTTT.